These 25 T cell receptor beta chains came from one sample sequenced in a study of tumor-infiltrating lymphocytes in primary liver carcinoma. Priming with a constant-region primer yielded TCR beta cDNA from 450 to 600 ng total RNA. Construction of TCR beta libraries relied on three successive nested multiplex PCR rounds employing slightly modified ARM-PCR. Two initial PCR rounds of around 10 cycles each paired TRBV1-TRBV30 forward primers with a C-beta reverse primer. One entry per CDR3 protein, called by TCRdb with MiXCR from the multiplex PCR reads. The table includes about 97,000 distinct CDR3 sequences, about 67% detected once. Without any cell sorting, about 19-32 mg of bulk tissue yielded co-extracted RNA and DNA. Sequencing input: liver tumor tissue from sampling region 2. Noted subset: tumor region T2, inferior pole. Receptors originate from a woman aged 55-75 years with primary liver carcinoma and hepatitis B virus infection.

Of note for this clonotype: A much larger clone differs by one base, so this may be a read error. The chain employs TRBV28 and TRBJ2-4; 8 positions match TRBD2. The germline CDR1 and CDR2 sequences are MDHEN and SYDVKM. The CDR3 sequence is 15 residues long. V was clipped by 5 bases and J by 10 bases; unmatched bases: 13. CDR3 region: CASSMGGSGSGIQYF. DNA for the CDR3: TGTGCCAGCAGTATGGGTGGGAGCGGGAGTGGGATTCAGTACTTC.

As for this clonotype: At one end, the junction sequence differs from germline, possibly due to a read error. The chain links TRBV4-2 to TRBJ2-1; D possibly uses TRBD1 or TRBD2 (6 bases each). Germline lookup yields CDR1 LGHNA and CDR2 YNFKEQ. The CDR3 has 16 amino acids. CDR3 sequence reads: CVSSQNGGSPFNEQFF. The CDR3 DNA is TGTGTCAGCAGCCAAAACGGGGGCAGTCCCTTCAATGAGCAGTTCTTC.

This clonotype showed up many times. The chain links TRBV6-5 to TRBJ2-1; TRBD2 matches 8 bases. V gave up 2 bases and J gave up 5 bases; unmatched junction bases: 8. CDR1 and CDR2 from the germline V gene are MNHEY and SVGAGI. This CDR3 contains 16 residues. In DNA form, the CDR3 reads TGTGCCAGCAGTTACAGGAGGGCCGGGAGGGACAATGAGCAGTTCTTC. This encodes CASSYRRAGRDNEQFF.

With regard to this clonotype: The junction departs from the called germline gene at one end, perhaps through a read error. The chain links TRBV29-1 to TRBJ2-5; 9 positions match TRBD1. Germline V CDR1 and CDR2: SQVTM, ANQGSEA. The CDR3 sequence is 15 residues long. CDR3 sequence reads: CSVCSGGQGLETLYF. In nucleotides, the CDR3 is TGCAGCGTTTGTTCTGGGGGACAGGGTCTAGAGACCCTGTACTTC. Full variable domain (outside the CDR3, taken from reference TRBV29-1 and TRBJ2-5): SAVISQKPSRDICQRGTSLTIQCQVDSQVTMMFWYRQQPGQSLTLIATANQGSEATYESGFVIDKFPISRPNLTFSTLTVSNMSPEDSSIYLCSVCSGGQGLETLYFGPGTRLLVL.

This sequence joins TRBV28 and TRBJ2-4, with TRBD2 as a possible D gene (8 bases). Looked up from germline, CDR1 is MDHEN and CDR2 is SYDVKM. Deletions cut 5 bases from V and 3 bases from J, with 17 bases between. The length of the CDR3 is 16 residues. This CDR3 reads CASSICSGTVKNIQYF. The CDR3 DNA reads as TGTGCCAGCAGTATCTGTAGCGGGACAGTCAAAAACATTCAGTACTTC.

Turning to this clonotype: Sequence at one end of the junction differs from germline and may be a read error. The rearrangement joins TRBV28 to TRBJ1-1; D unclear. CDR1 MDHEN and CDR2 SYDVKM come from the germline V gene. The CDR3 totals 14 residues. Here the CDR3 reads CACREAVKDTEAFF. The CDR3 DNA follows: TGTGCCTGCAGAGAGGCAGTGAAGGACACTGAAGCTTTCTTT.

A note on this clonotype: A clone one base away is much larger, so this may be a read error. This chain links TRBV7-8 with TRBJ2-5; TRBD1 matches at 7 bases. CDR1 is SGHVS and CDR2 is FQNEAQ in the germline V gene. The CDR3 sequence is 14 residues long. The CDR3: CAGSLGGQQETQYF. For the CDR3, the DNA is TGTGCCGGCAGCTTAGGGGGACAGCAAGAGACCCAGTACTTC.

Concerning this clonotype: The CDR3 does not end in the conserved phenylalanine or tryptophan, so this is likely a read error. The chain has TRBV4-1 and TRBJ2-3, with D perhaps matching TRBD1 or TRBD2 (6 bases each). The ends were cut back, 6 bases at V and 5 bases at J, with 21 bases in the middle. Per germline, CDR1 MGHRA and CDR2 YSYEKL. The CDR3 is 16 amino acids. The CDR3 loop is CASSSQGLSRGDTQYL. CDR3 in DNA: TGCGCCAGCAGTTCACAGGGACTTTCAAGGGGAGATACGCAGTATTTA.

Notes on this clonotype: The germline gene is not matched at one end of the junction; a read error may be the cause. The chain uses TRBV28 and TRBJ2-1; 16 bases align to TRBD2. This CDR3 is built from 16 residues. CDR1 is MDHEN and CDR2 is SYDVKM in the germline V gene. The CDR3 spells CTSSLGTSGRGNEQFF. The DNA for the CDR3 is TGTACCAGCAGTCTGGGGACTAGCGGGAGGGGCAATGAGCAGTTCTTC.

This sequence joins TRBV6-5 and TRBJ2-3; D remains unclear. Trimming stripped 5 bases from V and 8 bases from J, with 17 bases between. Germline V gene lookup returns CDR1 MNHEY and CDR2 SVGAGI. The CDR3 sequence is 14 residues long. The CDR3 DNA follows: TGTGCCAGCAGTCCTACCCCTCTTGACGGTACGCAGTATTTT. It codes for CASSPTPLDGTQYF.

V usage is TRBV6-5 and J usage is TRBJ1-2; D perhaps matches TRBD1 (6 bases). The V end was cut by 0 bases, the J end by 12 bases, with 14 bases between. This CDR3 spans 13 amino acids. Germline V gene sequence: CDR1 MNHEY, CDR2 SVGAGI. The CDR3 DNA is TGTGCCAGCAGTTACTCAGGCGTTGGGGGCCACACCTTC. It yields the protein CASSYSGVGGHTF.

This clonotype was picked up one time. The CDR3 ends on some other residue instead of the conserved phenylalanine or tryptophan, so this is likely a read error. It is unclear where the CDR3 begins or ends on the DNA, so no DNA is shown, and the CDR3 is as TCRdb lists it. This chain links TRBV4-2 with TRBJ1-4; TRBD1 is the table's D call, not checked against the DNA. The CDR3 is 17 amino acids long, termini counted. Germline V CDR1 and CDR2: LGHNA, YNFKEQ. Here the CDR3 reads CASCQRGQGANYEKLSL.

This clonotype was detected many times. V gene TRBV7-8 combines with J gene TRBJ2-1, with 12 bases aligning to TRBD2. Trimming took 4 bases from V and 7 from J; bases not matched to a gene: 8. This CDR3 is built from 16 residues. Germline V gene data show CDR1 as SGHVS and CDR2 as FQNEAQ. The DNA of the CDR3 is TGTGCCAGCAGCTCCAGCGCTAGCGGGAGGGTGAATGAGCAGTTCTTC. Protein product: CASSSSASGRVNEQFF.

A word on this clonotype: One end of the junction varies from germline; a read error may be responsible. The gene calls are TRBV12-3 or TRBV12-4 and TRBJ2-1; 11 bases align to TRBD2. The CDR3 extends over 17 amino acids. CDR3 sequence: CDSSPTGSGRAYNKQFF. Written as DNA, the CDR3 is TGTGACAGCAGCCCCACCGGTAGCGGGAGGGCCTACAATAAGCAGTTCTTC.

On this clonotype: It is likely a read error, because the conserved phenylalanine at the end of the CDR3 is missing. The chain employs TRBV11-2 and TRBJ2-1; TRBD2 agrees at 12 bases. V gave up 5 bases and J gave up 9 bases; unmatched junction bases: 5. This CDR3 region has 14 residues. Looked up from germline, CDR1 is SGHAT and CDR2 is FQNNGV. The CDR3 sequence is CASSLAGGPLEQFS. DNA for the CDR3: TGTGCCAGCAGCCTAGCGGGAGGGCCGCTTGAGCAGTTCTCT.

Comment on this clonotype: One junction end disagrees with the germline gene, perhaps due to a read error. The chain has TRBV11-2 and TRBJ2-5; a possible D gene is TRBD2 (5 bases). The germline gives CDR1 SGHAT, CDR2 FQNNGV. This CDR3 is built from 16 residues. The CDR3 reads CASNYSRGSGREAQYF. The CDR3, as DNA: TGTGCCAGCAACTACTCCCGTGGTAGTGGGAGAGAGGCCCAGTACTTC.

Worth noting for this clonotype: A read error may account for a junction end that differs from germline. Here the CDR3 reads CAISFQGIGGYTF. The CDR3 region has the DNA TGTGCCATCAGCTTCCAGGGCATTGGTGGCTACACCTTC. The chain combines TRBV5-6 with TRBJ1-2; D perhaps matches TRBD1 (5 bases). The CDR3 runs 13 residues. Germline CDR1 and CDR2: SGHDT and YYEEEE.

This chain joins TRBV5-6 and TRBJ2-1; 8 bases map to TRBD2. The CDR3 is made up of 16 amino acids. The V gene's germline CDR1 is SGHDT and CDR2 YYEEEE. V lost 8 bases, J lost 0 bases, and 10 bases stayed unmatched. DNA for the CDR3: TGTGCCAGTAGCGACCTAAGCGGGAGCTCCTACAATGAGCAGTTCTTC. This sequence encodes CASSDLSGSSYNEQFF.

As regards this clonotype: The CDR3 does not close with the conserved phenylalanine or tryptophan, likely indicating a read error. The chain couples TRBV29-1 to TRBJ1-1, with D perhaps matching TRBD1 (5 bases). The CDR3 runs to 12 residues. Germline CDR1 reads SQVTM; CDR2 reads ANQGSEA. Trimming cost V 7 bases and J 4 bases, with 13 bases left between them. The CDR3 is CSAGGGTTEAFS. DNA of the CDR3: TGCAGCGCCGGGGGAGGGACCACTGAAGCTTTCTCT.

The genes are TRBV28 and TRBJ2-7; D not certain. Trimming cost V 6 bases and J 4 bases, with 13 bases left between them. This CDR3 is built from 13 residues. Per the germline V gene, CDR1 is MDHEN and CDR2 is SYDVKM. The CDR3 protein is CASSFTLSYEQYF. DNA of the CDR3: TGTGCCAGCAGCTTTACCCTCTCATACGAGCAGTACTTC.

In regard to this clonotype: The CDR3 end shows no conserved phenylalanine or tryptophan, and so a read error is likely. The gene calls are TRBV24-1 and TRBJ2-2; 10 bases are a match to TRBD1. Germline CDR1 KGHDR, CDR2 SFDVKD. The J segment lost 7 bases and the V segment lost 3 bases, leaving 10 bases of the junction unmatched. The CDR3 loop spans 17 amino acids. The CDR3 loop reads CATSDHWTGGSGGELFI. The CDR3 coding sequence is TGTGCCACCAGTGATCATTGGACAGGGGGATCCGGCGGGGAGCTGTTTATT.

This clonotype was recorded at least ten times. The CDR3 DNA is TGTGCCAGCAGGCGAAATCGGGAGGGCCGCGCAGATACGCAGTATTTT. Protein product: CASRRNREGRADTQYF. The chain couples TRBV6-5 to TRBJ2-3, with TRBD2 identical over 8 bases. The ends lost 6 bases at V and 4 bases at J; junction bases unmatched: 12. Per germline, CDR1 MNHEY and CDR2 SVGAGI. There are 16 residues in the CDR3.

Points on this clonotype: At one boundary the junction diverges from the germline segment, which might be a read error. V usage is TRBV28 and J usage is TRBJ2-3; a possible D gene is TRBD1 (5 bases). The CDR3 covers 16 residues. Germline values: CDR1 MDHEN, CDR2 SYDVKM. This chain's CDR3 is CASCLSGDTLTGTQYF. Written as DNA, the CDR3 is TGTGCCAGCTGTTTGTCTGGAGACACTCTCACAGGTACGCAGTATTTT.

This clonotype came up many times. The chain couples TRBV5-1 to TRBJ1-1; D remains ambiguous. The V gene lost 0 bases and the J gene lost 1 base, with 7 bases spanning the gap. Germline V gene lookup returns CDR1 SGHRS and CDR2 YFSETQ. This CDR3 is built from 14 residues. CDR3 in DNA: TGCGCCAGCAGCTTGGCCAGGCAGAACACTGAAGCTTTCTTT. Encoded protein: CASSLARQNTEAFF.

On this clonotype itself: One base away lies a much larger clone, so this may be a sequencing read error. V usage is TRBV13 and J usage is TRBJ1-6, with unresolved D. V dropped 1 base and J dropped 4 bases, with 8 bases sitting between them. CDR3 length equals 15 residues. Germline assignment: CDR1 PRHDT and CDR2 FYEKMQ (reference sequence). This CDR3 is CASSLDRVYNSPLHF. The CDR3 DNA sequence: TGTGCCAGCAGCTTAGATCGAGTGTATAATTCACCCCTCCACTTT.